This entry lists 11 T cell receptor beta chains sequenced from one sample in a study of blood T cell repertoires in COVID-19. This table comes from immunoSEQ multiplex PCR, and its TCRdb copy is limited to in-frame clones, with some not included. The profile shows more than 150,000 clones, under 90% of them singletons. Specimen: peripheral blood. Receptors were obtained from a man aged 25-40 years with active or convalescent COVID-19.

The chain employs TRBV19 and TRBJ1-5; 8 bases line up with TRBD1. The V gene's germline CDR1 is LNHDA and CDR2 SQIVND (reference sequence). V lost 10 bases and J lost 4; bases outside the gene matches: 6. The CDR3 has 13 amino acids. The CDR3 region is CATQGTGNQPQHF. DNA for the CDR3: TGTGCCACACAGGGGACAGGAAATCAGCCCCAGCATTTT.

This clone was seen a few times. The chain combines TRBV6-1 with TRBJ2-3; 11 bases match TRBD2. Trimming cost V 2 bases and J 3 bases; bases outside gene matches: 7. In germline, CDR1 is MNHNS, CDR2 SASEGT. This CDR3 is 17 amino acids long. The CDR3 reads CASSERIAGGLTDTQYF. CDR3 DNA: TGTGCCAGCAGTGAACGGATAGCGGGGGGGCTTACAGATACGCAGTATTTT.

V is TRBV5-1 and J is TRBJ1-1; D gene unclear. V was cut by 1 base and J by 6 bases, with 7 bases left in between. The CDR3 is 12 residues long. Germline-derived CDR1 and CDR2 are SGHRS and YFSETQ. CDR3 nucleotide sequence: TGCGCCAGCAGCTTGTCGGAGTCTGAAGCTTTCTTT. Its translation is CASSLSESEAFF.

The genes are TRBV28 and TRBJ2-1, with 13 positions matching TRBD2. Germline V lookup: CDR1 MDHEN, CDR2 SYDVKM. The V segment lost 6 bases and the J segment 1 base; nucleotides outside the gene matches: 6. The CDR3 sequence is 17 residues long. CDR3 DNA: TGTGCCAGCAGCCAGACTAGCGGGGGGCAGTCCTACAATGAGCAGTTCTTC. Amino acid sequence: CASSQTSGGQSYNEQFF.

J is TRBJ1-2 and V is TRBV5-5; 9 bases fit TRBD1. CDR3 length: 15 amino acids. Germline CDR1 and CDR2: SGHKS and YYEKEE (reference sequence). J gave up 5 bases and V 4 bases, and 9 bases lay outside the gene matches. The CDR3 spells CASSAWDREGYGYTF. As DNA, the CDR3 is TGTGCCAGCAGCGCCTGGGACAGGGAAGGATATGGCTACACCTTC.

The V gene is TRBV27, the J gene TRBJ2-7; possibly TRBD2 for D (6 bases). Trimming shortened V by 2 bases and J by 2 bases, and 13 bases separated the two germline ends. Per germline, CDR1 MNHEY and CDR2 SMNVEV (reference sequence). The CDR3 is 15 residues long. CDR3 protein: CASSLKVGGTYEQYF. CDR3 DNA sequence: TGTGCCAGCAGTTTAAAAGTTGGCGGGACCTACGAGCAGTACTTC.

The chain has TRBV5-1 and TRBJ2-2; D perhaps matches TRBD1 (5 bases). There are 15 residues in the CDR3. Trimming shortened V by 8 bases and J by 0 bases, and 14 bases separated the two germline ends. Germline assignment: CDR1 SGHRS and CDR2 YFSETQ. CDR3 DNA: TGCGCCAGAAAGTGGGGCGAAGCGAACACCGGGGAGCTGTTTTTT. Translated, it gives CARKWGEANTGELFF.

This chain joins TRBV10-1 and TRBJ2-2, with a possible D match to TRBD2 (6 bases). Per germline, CDR1 WNHNN and CDR2 SYGVQD (reference sequence). This CDR3 has 17 amino acids. The V and J ends lost 6 bases and 0 bases respectively, with 17 bases between them. The DNA for the CDR3 is TGCGCCAGCAGCGGCCGGGACTCCGCAACGAACACCGGGGAGCTGTTTTTT. This translates into CASSGRDSATNTGELFF.

This clone was seen a single time. The chain links TRBV18 to TRBJ1-5; tentative D call: TRBD1 (6 bases). The V gene lost 3 bases and the J gene lost 2 bases, with 14 bases spanning the gap. This CDR3 spans 16 amino acids. Per the germline V gene, CDR1 is KGHSH and CDR2 is LQKENI. For the CDR3, the DNA is TGTGCCAGCTCACCCAACGGTGGGGGCGGCAATCAGCCCCAGCATTTT. This translates into CASSPNGGGGNQPQHF.

The chain has TRBV15 and TRBJ1-2, with 11 bases fitting TRBD1. J lost 5 bases, V lost 4 bases, and 6 bases had no gene match. The CDR3 has 15 residues. Germline V gene data show CDR1 as LNHNV and CDR2 as YYDKDF (reference sequence). CDR3 sequence (DNA): TGTGCCACCAGCAAGGACAGGGGGCAGGGGTATGGCTACACCTTC. Encoded protein: CATSKDRGQGYGYTF.

The rearrangement joins TRBV24-1 to TRBJ1-2, with D perhaps TRBD1 (5 bases). V dropped 1 base and J dropped 2 bases, with 16 bases sitting between them. The CDR3 is 17 residues long. The germline gives CDR1 KGHDR, CDR2 SFDVKD. CDR3: CATSDFQGEVLNYGYTF. The CDR3 DNA sequence: TGTGCCACCAGTGATTTCCAAGGGGAGGTTTTGAACTATGGCTACACCTTC.